This entry describes one T cell receptor (beta chain). The antigen is unknown. The data stem from a study of early T cells in non-severe SARS-CoV-2 infection. Turning to the study itself: The authors sequenced bulk RNA from unsorted whole blood, leaving chains unpaired.

TCRdb called the 5' RACE reads again in MiXCR, with one record for every CDR3 protein. The data show 62,000 or so distinct CDR3 sequences, with approximately 10% seen just once and about 1.3% held by the top ten. Study results and caveats: The matching step, a VDJdb search, favored anti-spike CD8 responses and missed private and CD4 specificities.

The TCR originated in an adult who was a healthcare worker with PCR-confirmed SARS-CoV-2 infection or an uninfected control (not recorded which). Sequences were obtained from whole blood.

The CDR3 reads CAISQGGQSPLHF. Here the CDR3 DNA reads TGTGCCATTTCGCAGGGGGGGCAGTCACCCCTCCACTTT. This sequence joins TRBV6-6 and TRBJ1-6, with 7 bases fitting TRBD1. Germline V gene lookup returns CDR1 MNHNY and CDR2 SVGAGI (reference sequence). The CDR3 length is 13 residues. V trimming: 10 bases; J trimming: 10 bases; junction bases outside the gene matches: 10.